The table lists the clone carrying this T cell receptor (beta chain) with a count of one. Germline-derived CDR1 and CDR2 are KGHDR and SFDVKD. Deletions cut 7 bases from V and 0 bases from J, with 14 bases between. The CDR3 has 15 amino acids. The data were taken from a study of blood T cell repertoires in COVID-19. For the study at large: COVID-19 samples from acute and convalescent phases originated in the United States, Italy and Spain. Sample material is recorded as cDNA or gDNA derived from T cells, B-cell-depleted T cells, or PBMCs.

As originally analysed: The authors estimated nucleated cell counts from reference gene primer amplification. Using immunoSEQ multiplex PCR, the repertoire was profiled, and TCRdb retains in-frame clones only, with some absent. V and J calls plus clone size are reproduced from that table; the DNA served to infer D and trimming. The top ten clones hold about 0.7% of a sample with more than 400,000 clones, 75% to 90% of them seen once. The receptor was isolated from a young woman who had recovered from COVID-19. The sample comprised PBMCs or T cells enriched from blood (not recorded which). The genes are TRBV24-1 and TRBJ2-5; tentative D call: TRBD2 (6 bases). As DNA, the CDR3 is TGTGCCACCAGCTCGGGACTCTCAGACCAAGAGACCCAGTACTTC. Protein: CATSSGLSDQETQYF.